The 16 T cell receptor beta chains below all came from one sample that was sequenced in a study of blood T cell repertoires in COVID-19. Clones were sequenced by immunoSEQ multiplex PCR, and TCRdb holds only the in-frame ones, with some missing. The sample shows around 55,000 clones, about nine tenths of them seen only once. Input material: peripheral blood. The source is a man between 35 and 55 years old with acute or convalescent COVID-19.

The V gene is TRBV18, the J gene TRBJ2-2, with a possible D match to TRBD1 (6 bases). From germline, CDR1 is KGHSH and CDR2 LQKENI. Trimming pared 7 bases from V and 2 bases from J, leaving 14 bases between. CDR3 length equals 15 residues. CDR3 protein: CASLRDTGNTGELFF. DNA of the CDR3: TGTGCCAGCTTACGGGACACCGGCAACACCGGGGAGCTGTTTTTT. The full variable domain, its missing parts supplied by reference TRBV18 and TRBJ2-2, is NAGVMQNPRHLVRRRGQEARLRCSPMKGHSHVYWYRQLPEEGLKFMVYLQKENIIDESGMPKERFSAEFPKEGPSILRIQQVVRGDSAAYFCASLRDTGNTGELFFGEGSRLTVL.

The chain has TRBV12-5 and TRBJ2-1; TRBD2 matches 14 bases. The ends lost 6 bases at V and 2 bases at J; junction bases unmatched: 6. CDR3 length: 17 residues. Germline-derived CDR1 and CDR2 are LGHNT and FRNRAP. The CDR3 nucleotides read TGTGCTAGTGGACGTGGGACTAGCGGGAGCACCTACAATGAGCAGTTCTTC. It specifies CASGRGTSGSTYNEQFF.

The chain employs TRBV19 and TRBJ1-5; a weak D match, TRBD1 (5 bases). Trimming cost V 5 bases and J 6 bases, with 20 bases left between them. From germline, CDR1 is LNHDA and CDR2 SQIVND (reference sequence). The CDR3 spans 16 residues. The CDR3 protein is CASSPPGRAGGQPQHF. The CDR3 nucleotides read TGTGCCAGTAGTCCCCCGGGCAGGGCAGGCGGTCAGCCCCAGCATTTT.

This chain joins TRBV6-5 and TRBJ2-1, with TRBD2 matching over 11 bases. With 6 bases clipped from V and 16 bases from J, the junction kept 8 bases outside the gene matches. The CDR3 has 12 residues. Germline V gives CDR1 MNHEY, CDR2 SVGAGI. DNA of the CDR3: TGTGCCAGCAGACCGACTAGCGGGACCTTATTCTTC. This sequence encodes CASRPTSGTLFF.

The V and J genes are TRBV11-2 and TRBJ2-7; 8 nucleotides match TRBD1. Germline V gives CDR1 SGHAT, CDR2 FQNNGV. The CDR3 loop spans 13 amino acids. With 6 bases clipped from V and 3 bases from J, the junction kept 4 bases outside the gene matches. CDR3 sequence reads: CASSRDRGYEQYF. For the CDR3, the DNA is TGTGCCAGCAGTCGAGACAGGGGCTACGAGCAGTACTTC. The full variable domain, with the rest looked up from reference TRBV11-2 and TRBJ2-7, is EAGVAQSPRYKIIEKRQSVAFWCNPISGHATLYWYQQILGQGPKLLIQFQNNGVVDDSQLPKDRFSAERLKGVDSTLKIQPAKLEDSAVYLCASSRDRGYEQYFGPGTRLTVT.

The rearrangement uses TRBV5-1 and TRBJ2-7; TRBD2 might be the D (6 bases). The V gene's germline CDR1 is SGHRS and CDR2 YFSETQ. The V end lost 2 bases, the J end lost 5 bases, and 17 bases lay between the germline ends. The CDR3 has 15 residues. The CDR3 loop is CASSFAERETHEQYF. CDR3 DNA sequence: TGCGCCAGCAGCTTTGCCGAACGGGAGACCCACGAGCAGTACTTC. Full variable domain (missing parts from reference TRBV5-1 and TRBJ2-7): KAGVTQTPRYLIKTRGQQVTLSCSPISGHRSVSWYQQTPGQGLQFLFEYFSETQRNKGNFPGRFSGRQFSNSRSEMNVSTLELGDSALYLCASSFAERETHEQYFGPGTRLTVT.

This chain uses TRBV5-4 with TRBJ2-3, with 11 positions matching TRBD2. Per the germline V gene, CDR1 is SGHNT and CDR2 is YYREEE (reference sequence). The CDR3 spans 16 residues. Trimming cost V 4 bases and J 3 bases; bases outside gene matches: 7. The CDR3 bases are TGTGCCAGCAGCATTACTAGCGGGAGTTTTACAGATACGCAGTATTTT. The encoded protein is CASSITSGSFTDTQYF.

The chain links TRBV5-1 to TRBJ2-7; 15 positions match TRBD2. Trimming removed 4 bases from V and 1 base from J; junction bases left unmatched: 3. This CDR3 comprises 16 residues. CDR1 SGHRS and CDR2 YFSETQ come from the germline V gene. The CDR3 coding sequence is TGCGCCAGCAGCCCGGGACTAGCGGGAGGATCCTACGAGCAGTACTTC. It codes for CASSPGLAGGSYEQYF.

The chain couples TRBV7-2 to TRBJ2-3, with TRBD2 matching over 8 bases. Germline CDR1 SGHTA, CDR2 FQGNSA. The CDR3 contains 16 residues. V shed 1 base, J shed 1 base, and the junction held 4 bases outside the gene matches. The CDR3 sequence: CASSLVAGGGTDTQYF. CDR3 in DNA: TGTGCCAGCAGCTTAGTGGCGGGAGGAGGCACAGATACGCAGTATTTT.

V and J are TRBV6-6 and TRBJ2-2, with 7 bases aligning to TRBD1. The CDR3 is made up of 14 amino acids. CDR1 MNHNY and CDR2 SVGAGI come from the germline V gene (reference sequence). V lost 6 bases and J lost 5; bases outside the gene matches: 6. The CDR3 reads CASRTGQATGELFF. CDR3 coding DNA: TGTGCCAGCAGAACTGGACAGGCTACCGGGGAGCTGTTTTTT.

This sequence joins TRBV12-5 and TRBJ2-1; TRBD1 agrees at 10 bases. J lost 6 bases, V lost 10 bases, and 12 bases had no gene match. CDR1 LGHNT and CDR2 FRNRAP come from the germline V gene. The CDR3 has 15 residues. CDR3 bases: TGTGCTACTACCTCCGGGACAGGGGAATCCAATGAGCAGTTCTTC. Its translation: CATTSGTGESNEQFF. Looking up the rest from reference TRBV12-5 and TRBJ2-1 gives the full variable domain: DARVTQTPRHKVTEMGQEVTMRCQPILGHNTVFWYRQTMMQGLELLAYFRNRAPLDDSGMPKDRFSAEMPDATLATLKIQPSEPRDSAVYFCATTSGTGESNEQFFGPGTRLTVL.

The V gene is TRBV11-3, the J gene TRBJ2-2, with 11 bases fitting TRBD2. Losses at the gene ends were 3 bases for V and 4 bases for J; bases not matched to a gene: 10. Per germline, CDR1 SGHNT and CDR2 YENEEA. CDR3 size: 18 residues. CDR3 loop: CASSFGSGTSGATGELFF. The CDR3 nucleotides read TGTGCCAGCAGCTTTGGATCCGGGACTAGCGGAGCCACCGGGGAGCTGTTTTTT.

The chain uses TRBV7-9 and TRBJ1-1, with 12 bases matching TRBD1. Germline V lookup: CDR1 SEHNR, CDR2 FQNEAQ (reference sequence). V shed 4 bases and J 10 bases; nucleotides not matched to a gene: 4. This CDR3 is built from 13 residues. The CDR3 sequence: CASSSGQGAPAFF. The DNA for the CDR3 is TGTGCCAGCAGCTCGGGACAGGGGGCCCCAGCTTTCTTT.

V usage is TRBV29-1 and J usage is TRBJ1-1; D call uncertain. The CDR3 is 13 residues long. Trimming took 6 bases from V and 1 from J, leaving 12 bases between them. CDR1 and CDR2 (germline): SQVTM, ANQGSEA. The CDR3 nucleotides are TGCAGCGTGGCTCCCACGGGGAACACTGAAGCTTTCTTT. Translating it yields CSVAPTGNTEAFF.

This sequence joins TRBV24-1 and TRBJ2-7; 10 bases map to TRBD1. The CDR3 totals 13 residues. Per the germline V gene, CDR1 is KGHDR and CDR2 is SFDVKD. V trimming: 5 bases; J trimming: 3 bases; junction bases outside the gene matches: 0. The CDR3 DNA is TGTGCCACCAGTGGGACAGGGGGCTACGAGCAGTACTTC. The encoded protein is CATSGTGGYEQYF.

The rearrangement links TRBV5-1 to TRBJ2-2, with 10 bases identical to TRBD1. The CDR3 runs to 14 residues. Germline CDR1 reads SGHRS; CDR2 reads YFSETQ. The V and J ends lost 6 bases and 7 bases, in that order; junction bases with no gene match: 6. For the CDR3, the DNA is TGCGCCAGCAACCCGGGACAGGGGAGCGGGGAGCTGTTTTTT. It codes for CASNPGQGSGELFF.